The T cell receptor (beta chain) described here comes from a study of early T cells in non-severe SARS-CoV-2 infection. On the study more broadly: Sequenced bulk RNA came from whole blood that was unsorted, and chains were unpaired.

Findings of the study overall: VDJdb matches were skewed toward anti-spike CD8 T cell responses.

Individual cDNA molecules carried attached unique molecular identifiers. TCRdb ran MiXCR on the 5' RACE reads and lists one entry per CDR3 protein. The sample gives 55,000 to 75,000 distinct CDR3 sequences, around 5.7% of which show up once; around 3.3% is in the top ten. V gave up 6 bases and J gave up 3 bases, with 11 bases separating them. Germline CDR1 and CDR2: KGHSH and LQKENI. CDR3 size: 13 residues. This clonotype was observed a few times. What it binds is unknown. This chain connects TRBV18 to TRBJ1-1; perhaps TRBD1 as D (6 bases). The source material was whole blood, sampled at baseline. The clonotype originates from an adult who was a healthcare worker with PCR-confirmed SARS-CoV-2 infection or an uninfected control (not recorded which). The CDR3 loop reads CASSNNRDTEAFF. CDR3 DNA sequence: TGTGCCAGCTCGAATAACAGGGACACTGAAGCTTTCTTT.